The T cell receptor beta chain described here comes from a study of shared clonotypes between healthy human individuals. From germline, CDR1 is LNHDA and CDR2 SQIVND (reference sequence). The junction had 3 bases not matched to a gene; V was cut back by 5 bases and J by 7 bases. CDR3 length: 12 residues. TCRdb's table, derived via immunoSEQ multiplex PCR, lists solely in-frame clones and lacks some. The sample records more than 500,000 clones, 85% to 95% being singletons. Study findings and constraints: For naive CD4 cells, roughly 5% of clonotypes were shared across several donors.

CD45RO-negative, CCR7-selected cells formed the naive CD8 fraction, which excluded terminally differentiated effector memory CD45RA+ cells. Recent acute infections and vaccinations were absent in the healthy HIV-negative adult donors. Of note for this clone: Its cognate antigen is unknown.

V usage is TRBV19 and J usage is TRBJ2-3; TRBD2 matches 7 bases. Sequencing was carried out using naive CD8+ T cells sorted from blood. The clonotype originates from a woman younger than 45 in good health. CDR3 region: CASSPGGYTQYF. CDR3 DNA: TGTGCCAGTAGTCCGGGGGGTTATACGCAGTATTTT.